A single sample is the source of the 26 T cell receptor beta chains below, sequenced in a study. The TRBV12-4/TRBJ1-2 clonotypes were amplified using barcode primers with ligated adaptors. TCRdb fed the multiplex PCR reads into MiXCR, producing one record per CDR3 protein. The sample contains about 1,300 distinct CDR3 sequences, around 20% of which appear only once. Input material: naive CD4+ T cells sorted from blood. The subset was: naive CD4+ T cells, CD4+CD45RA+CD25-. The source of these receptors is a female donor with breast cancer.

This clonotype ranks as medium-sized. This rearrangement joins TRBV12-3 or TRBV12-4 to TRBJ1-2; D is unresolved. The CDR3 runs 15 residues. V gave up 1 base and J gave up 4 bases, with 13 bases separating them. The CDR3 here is CASSLVLGKGYGYTF. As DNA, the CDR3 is TGTGCCAGCAGTTTAGTTCTGGGTAAAGGCTATGGCTACACCTTC.

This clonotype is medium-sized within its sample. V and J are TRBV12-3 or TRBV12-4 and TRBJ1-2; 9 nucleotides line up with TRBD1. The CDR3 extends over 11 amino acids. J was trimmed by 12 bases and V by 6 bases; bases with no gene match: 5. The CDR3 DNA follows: TGTGCCAGCAGGGACAGGGGAGGCCACACCTTC. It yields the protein CASRDRGGHTF.

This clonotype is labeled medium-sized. The CDR3 protein is CASSLGQPLNYGYTF. CDR3 bases: TGTGCCAGCAGCCTCGGGCAGCCGCTTAACTATGGCTACACCTTC. This rearrangement joins TRBV12-3 or TRBV12-4 to TRBJ1-2, with D hard to call. V shed 6 bases and J shed 1 base, with 15 bases lying between them. The CDR3 is made up of 15 amino acids.

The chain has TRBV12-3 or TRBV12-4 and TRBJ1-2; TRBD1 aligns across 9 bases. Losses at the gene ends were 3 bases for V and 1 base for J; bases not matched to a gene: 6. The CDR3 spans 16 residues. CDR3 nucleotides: TGTGCCAGCAGTTTCTCCGGGACAGGGATTAACTATGGCTACACCTTC. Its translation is CASSFSGTGINYGYTF.

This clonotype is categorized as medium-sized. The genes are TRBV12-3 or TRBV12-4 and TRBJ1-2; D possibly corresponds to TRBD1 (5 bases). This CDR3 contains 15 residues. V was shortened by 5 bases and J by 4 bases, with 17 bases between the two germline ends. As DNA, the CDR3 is TGTGCCAGCAGTCCGCACCCAGGGACCCGCTATGGCTACACCTTC. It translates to CASSPHPGTRYGYTF.

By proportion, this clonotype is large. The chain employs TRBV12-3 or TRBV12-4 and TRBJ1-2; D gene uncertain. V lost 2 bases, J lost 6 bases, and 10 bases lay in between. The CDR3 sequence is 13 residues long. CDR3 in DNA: TGTGCCAGCAGTTTAAGAGCGGTGGATGGCTACACCTTC. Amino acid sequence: CASSLRAVDGYTF.

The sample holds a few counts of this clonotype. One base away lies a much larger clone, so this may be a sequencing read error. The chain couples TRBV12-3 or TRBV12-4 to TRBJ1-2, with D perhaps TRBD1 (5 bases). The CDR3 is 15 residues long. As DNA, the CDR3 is TGTGCCAGCAGCCCGACAGATGAAGATAACTATGGCCACACCTTC. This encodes CASSPTDEDNYGHTF.

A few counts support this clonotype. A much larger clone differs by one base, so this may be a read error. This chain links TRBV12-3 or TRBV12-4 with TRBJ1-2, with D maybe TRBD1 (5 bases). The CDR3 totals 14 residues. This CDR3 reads CASSFRGENYGHTF. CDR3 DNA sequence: TGTGCCAGCAGTTTCCGAGGGGAAAACTATGGCCACACCTTC.

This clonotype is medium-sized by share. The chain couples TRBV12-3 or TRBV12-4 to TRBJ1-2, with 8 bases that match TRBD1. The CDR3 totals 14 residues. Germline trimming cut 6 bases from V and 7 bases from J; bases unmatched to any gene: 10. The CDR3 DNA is TGTGCCAGCAGAGTCGGACAGGGCGTCTCTGGCTACACCTTC. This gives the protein CASRVGQGVSGYTF.

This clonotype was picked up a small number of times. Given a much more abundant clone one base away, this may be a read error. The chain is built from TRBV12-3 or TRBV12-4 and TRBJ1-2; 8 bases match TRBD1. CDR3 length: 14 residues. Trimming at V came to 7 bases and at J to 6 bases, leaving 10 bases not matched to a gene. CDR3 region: CASTADRDDHGYTF. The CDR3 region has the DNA TGTGCCAGCACCGCGGACAGGGATGACCATGGCTACACCTTC.

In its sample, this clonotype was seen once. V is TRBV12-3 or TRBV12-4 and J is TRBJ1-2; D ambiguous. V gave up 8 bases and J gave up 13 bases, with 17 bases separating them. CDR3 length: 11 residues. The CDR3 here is CASGLSIGSTF. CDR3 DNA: TGTGCCAGCGGCTTGAGTATCGGTTCCACCTTC.

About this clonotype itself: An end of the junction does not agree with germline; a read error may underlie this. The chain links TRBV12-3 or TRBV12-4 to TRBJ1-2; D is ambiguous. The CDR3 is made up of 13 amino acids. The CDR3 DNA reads TGTGCCAGCAGTTTAAGTGACTACGGCGGCTGCACCTTC. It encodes CASSLSDYGGCTF.

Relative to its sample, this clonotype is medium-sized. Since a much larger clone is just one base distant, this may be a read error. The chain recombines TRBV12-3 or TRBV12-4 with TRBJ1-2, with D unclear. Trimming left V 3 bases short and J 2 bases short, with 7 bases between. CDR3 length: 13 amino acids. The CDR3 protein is CASSLEGNYGYTF. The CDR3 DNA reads TGTGCCAGCAGTTTGGAAGGGAACTATGGCTACACCTTC.

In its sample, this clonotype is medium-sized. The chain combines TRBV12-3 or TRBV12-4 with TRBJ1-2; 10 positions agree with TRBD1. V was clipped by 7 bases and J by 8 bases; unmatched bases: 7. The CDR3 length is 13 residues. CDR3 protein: CASTWDRGSGYTF. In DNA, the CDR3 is TGTGCCAGCACCTGGGACAGGGGATCGGGCTACACCTTC.

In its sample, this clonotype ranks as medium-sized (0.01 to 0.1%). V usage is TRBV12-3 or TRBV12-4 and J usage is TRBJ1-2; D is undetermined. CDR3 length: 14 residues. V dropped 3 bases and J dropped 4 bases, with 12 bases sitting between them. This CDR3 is CASSLSAALYGYTF. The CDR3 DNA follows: TGTGCCAGCAGTTTGAGTGCAGCCCTCTATGGCTACACCTTC.

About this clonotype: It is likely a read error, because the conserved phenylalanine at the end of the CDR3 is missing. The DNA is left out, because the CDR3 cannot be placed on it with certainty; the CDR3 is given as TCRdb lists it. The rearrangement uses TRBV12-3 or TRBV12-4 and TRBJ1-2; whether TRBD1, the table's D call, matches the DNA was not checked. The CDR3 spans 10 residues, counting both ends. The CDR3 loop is CASGLTPWGQ.

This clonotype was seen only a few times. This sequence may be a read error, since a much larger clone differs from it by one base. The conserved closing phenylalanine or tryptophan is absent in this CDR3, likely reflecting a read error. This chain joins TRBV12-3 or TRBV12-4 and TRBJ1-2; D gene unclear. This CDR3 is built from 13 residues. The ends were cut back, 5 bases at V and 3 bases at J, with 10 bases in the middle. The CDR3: CASSGRAYYGYTS. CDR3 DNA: TGTGCCAGCAGTGGAAGAGCATACTATGGCTACACCTCC.

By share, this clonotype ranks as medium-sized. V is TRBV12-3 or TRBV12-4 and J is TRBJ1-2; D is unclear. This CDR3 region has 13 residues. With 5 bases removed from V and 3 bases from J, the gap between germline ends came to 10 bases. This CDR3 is CASSQGPYYGYTF. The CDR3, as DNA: TGTGCCAGCAGTCAAGGCCCGTACTATGGCTACACCTTC.

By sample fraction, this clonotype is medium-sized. The CDR3 bases are TGTGCCAGCAGAGACCCCGCCGGTGGGGACTATGGCTACACCTTC. Amino acid sequence: CASRDPAGGDYGYTF. V is TRBV12-3 or TRBV12-4 and J is TRBJ1-2; D unresolved. The CDR3 is made up of 15 amino acids. V dropped 6 bases and J dropped 3 bases, with 17 bases sitting between them.

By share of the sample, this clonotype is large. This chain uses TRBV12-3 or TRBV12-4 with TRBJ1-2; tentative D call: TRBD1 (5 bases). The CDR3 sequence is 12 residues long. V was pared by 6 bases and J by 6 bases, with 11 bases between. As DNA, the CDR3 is TGTGCCAGCAGCCTGGGGCCCAATGGCTACACCTTC. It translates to CASSLGPNGYTF.

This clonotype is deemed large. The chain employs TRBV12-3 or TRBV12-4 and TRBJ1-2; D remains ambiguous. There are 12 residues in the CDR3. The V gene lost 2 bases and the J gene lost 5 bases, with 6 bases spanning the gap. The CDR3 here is CASSLRRYGYTF. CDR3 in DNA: TGTGCCAGCAGTTTAAGACGGTATGGCTACACCTTC.

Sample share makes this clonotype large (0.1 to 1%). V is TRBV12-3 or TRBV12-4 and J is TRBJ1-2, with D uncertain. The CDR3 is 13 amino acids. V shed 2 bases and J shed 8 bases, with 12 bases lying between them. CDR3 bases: TGTGCCAGCAGTTTAAGTGACCACGGCGGCTACACCTTC. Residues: CASSLSDHGGYTF.

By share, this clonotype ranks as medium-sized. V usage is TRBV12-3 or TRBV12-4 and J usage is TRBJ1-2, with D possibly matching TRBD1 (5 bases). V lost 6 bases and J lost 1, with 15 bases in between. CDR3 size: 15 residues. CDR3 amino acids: CASSPTDEDNYGYTF. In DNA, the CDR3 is TGTGCCAGCAGCCCGACAGATGAAGATAACTATGGCTACACCTTC.

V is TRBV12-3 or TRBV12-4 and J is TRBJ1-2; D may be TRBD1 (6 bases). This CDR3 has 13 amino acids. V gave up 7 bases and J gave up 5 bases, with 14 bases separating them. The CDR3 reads CASMKQGNYGYTF. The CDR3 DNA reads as TGTGCCAGCATGAAACAGGGAAATTATGGCTACACCTTC.

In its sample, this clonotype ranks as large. CDR3 sequence reads: CASSWDGSVDGYTF. The CDR3 coding sequence is TGTGCCAGCAGTTGGGACGGTTCTGTTGATGGCTACACCTTC. This sequence joins TRBV12-3 or TRBV12-4 and TRBJ1-2; tentative D call: TRBD1 (5 bases). This CDR3 is 14 amino acids long. Trimming stripped 4 bases from V and 6 bases from J, with 15 bases between.

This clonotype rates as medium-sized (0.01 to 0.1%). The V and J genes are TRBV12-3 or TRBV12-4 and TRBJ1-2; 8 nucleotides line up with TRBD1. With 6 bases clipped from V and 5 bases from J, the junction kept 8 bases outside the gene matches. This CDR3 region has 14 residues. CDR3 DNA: TGTGCCAGCAGAGGGACAGGATCTTGGTATGGCTACACCTTC. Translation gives CASRGTGSWYGYTF.